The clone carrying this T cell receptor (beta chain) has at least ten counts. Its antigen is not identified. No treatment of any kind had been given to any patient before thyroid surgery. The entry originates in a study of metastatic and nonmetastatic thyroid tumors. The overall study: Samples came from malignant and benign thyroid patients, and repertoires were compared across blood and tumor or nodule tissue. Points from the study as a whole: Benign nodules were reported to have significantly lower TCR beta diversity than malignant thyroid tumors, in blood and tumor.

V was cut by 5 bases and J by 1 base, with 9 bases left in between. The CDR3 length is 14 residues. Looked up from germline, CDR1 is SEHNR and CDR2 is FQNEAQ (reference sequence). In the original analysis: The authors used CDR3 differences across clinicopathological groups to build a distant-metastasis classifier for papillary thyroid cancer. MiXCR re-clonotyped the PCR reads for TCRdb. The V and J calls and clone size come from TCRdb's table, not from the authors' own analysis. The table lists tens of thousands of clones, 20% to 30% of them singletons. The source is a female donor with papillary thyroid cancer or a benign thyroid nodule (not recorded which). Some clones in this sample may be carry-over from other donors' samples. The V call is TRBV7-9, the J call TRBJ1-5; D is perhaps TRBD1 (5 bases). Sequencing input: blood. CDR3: CASSLRGSNQPQHF. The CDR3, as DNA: TGTGCCAGCAGCCTCCGGGGGAGCAATCAGCCCCAGCATTTT.